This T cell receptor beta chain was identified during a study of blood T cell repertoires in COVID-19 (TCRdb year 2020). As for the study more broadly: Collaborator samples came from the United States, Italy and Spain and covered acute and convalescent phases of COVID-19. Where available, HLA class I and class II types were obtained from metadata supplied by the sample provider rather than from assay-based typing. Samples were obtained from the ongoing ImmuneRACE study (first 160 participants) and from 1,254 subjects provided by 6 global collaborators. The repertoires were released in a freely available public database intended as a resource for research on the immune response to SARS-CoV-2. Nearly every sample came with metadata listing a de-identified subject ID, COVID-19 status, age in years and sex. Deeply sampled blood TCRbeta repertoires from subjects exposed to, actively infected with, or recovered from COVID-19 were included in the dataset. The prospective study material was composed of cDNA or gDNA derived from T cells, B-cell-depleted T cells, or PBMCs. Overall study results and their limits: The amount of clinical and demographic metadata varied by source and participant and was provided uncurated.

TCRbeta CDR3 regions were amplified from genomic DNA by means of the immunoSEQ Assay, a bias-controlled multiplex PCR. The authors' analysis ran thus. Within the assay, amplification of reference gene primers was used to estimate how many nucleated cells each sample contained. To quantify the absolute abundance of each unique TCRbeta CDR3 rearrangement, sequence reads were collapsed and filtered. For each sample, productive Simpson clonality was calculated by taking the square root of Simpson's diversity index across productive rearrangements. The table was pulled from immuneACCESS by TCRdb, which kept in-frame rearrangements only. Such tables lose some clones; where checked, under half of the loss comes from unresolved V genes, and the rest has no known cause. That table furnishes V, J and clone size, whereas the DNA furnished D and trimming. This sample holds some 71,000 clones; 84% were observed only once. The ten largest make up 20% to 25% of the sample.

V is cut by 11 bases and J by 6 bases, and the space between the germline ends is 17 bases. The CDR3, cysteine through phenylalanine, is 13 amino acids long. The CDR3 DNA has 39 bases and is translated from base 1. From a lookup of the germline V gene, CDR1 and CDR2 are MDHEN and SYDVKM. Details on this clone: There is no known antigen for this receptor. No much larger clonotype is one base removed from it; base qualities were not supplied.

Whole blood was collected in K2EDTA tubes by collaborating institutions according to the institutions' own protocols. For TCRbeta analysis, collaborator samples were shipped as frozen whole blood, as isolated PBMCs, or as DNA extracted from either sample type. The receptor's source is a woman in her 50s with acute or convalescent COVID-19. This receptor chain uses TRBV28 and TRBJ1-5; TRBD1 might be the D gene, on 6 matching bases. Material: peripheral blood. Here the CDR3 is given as CASIPGVSQPQHF. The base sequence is TGTGCCTCTATCCCAGGGGTTAGTCAGCCCCAGCATTTT.